Below, one T cell receptor beta chain is given with its context. Its specificity is unknown. The CDR3 is 14 amino acids. With 4 bases clipped from V and 3 bases from J, the junction kept 5 bases outside the gene matches. Looked up from germline, CDR1 is SGHTA and CDR2 is FQGNSA. The data stem from a study of cytomegalovirus exposure and HLA in healthy donors. Use of 60 Vbeta and 13 Jbeta primers characterized the PCR. Clones were read by immunoSEQ multiplex PCR, and TCRdb kept only the in-frame ones, dropping some. The sample carries 110,000 to 150,000 clones, over 60% recorded once. Study results and caveats: When a later analysis compared HLA-associated TCR beta chains with equally common others, the HLA-associated chains turned out to be more clonally expanded and to have lower generation probabilities. A likely sequencing artifact accounted for one observed cluster of highly shared sequence variants.

V usage is TRBV7-2 and J usage is TRBJ2-5, with 7 bases fitting TRBD1. The sequence was obtained from a woman in her 30s in good health and CMV-seronegative. Sequenced material: PBMCs. CDR3 region: CASSSLTGKETQYF. The CDR3 nucleotides are TGTGCCAGCAGCTCCCTGACAGGGAAAGAGACCCAGTACTTC.